This T cell receptor beta chain was profiled in a study of cytomegalovirus exposure and HLA in healthy donors (dated by TCRdb to about 2017). General notes on the study: An earlier analysis of roughly 610 of the donors reported around 280 Gb of sequence data and about 120 million unique TCR beta sequences obtained from roughly 170 million T cells. Approximately 300 gigabases of sequencing data and about 92 million unique TCR sequences made up an early release that covered approximately 620 HLA-typed donors. Among the roughly 380 genotyped donors, about 85% belonged to the genetic ancestry cluster associated with self-reported Caucasian donors. The study aimed to test whether cataloging public T cell receptors could reveal signatures of past pathogen exposure. The T cell repertoires of 700 or so subjects were profiled by immunosequencing and related to cytomegalovirus serostatus. Besides the first cohort of about 730 subjects, a separate validation cohort made up of 90 to 150 different subjects was used. To predict cytomegalovirus infection status, the study combined high-throughput TCR immunosequencing, statistical association of individual TCRs with disease status, and machine learning. In a later analysis, previously published TCR beta repertoires from 666 donors were re-analyzed and high-resolution HLA genotyping was added so that TCR occurrence patterns could be studied. In the later analysis, no new phenotypic data were used to find candidate immune exposures; instead, reliance was placed on TCR beta sequences and their occurrence across donors. An earlier analysis of around 640 of the donors used high-throughput TCR beta sequencing to judge whether each TCR beta V gene segment behaved as functional or pseudogenic. Donor age, sex, ethnicity and CMV serostatus were compiled alongside the repertoire data. In a later genetic analysis, genome-wide SNP genotypes for about three fifths of the 666 donors were used, and that subset was treated as a discovery cohort. All discovery cohort repertoires had been generated using a single sequencing platform. HLA typing included class I and class II loci at four-digit resolution. The number of typed donors differed by locus: about 620-640 for A, B, C, DRB1 and DQB1; some 500 for DQA1; about 600 for DPA1; and about 470 for DPB1. Because of strong linkage in the cohort, roughly five DR-DQ haplotypes were treated as single units for association and clustering. Across around 400 genotyped donors of the cohort, an average of about 250,000 unique TCR beta nucleotide sequences per donor were sequenced, and approximately 17% of those sequences were non-productive. Beyond this particular receptor, the publication reports: Roughly uniform sequencing depth across donors was assumed in presence/absence analyses, although this assumption may not hold. Compared with equally common non-associated chains, HLA-associated TCR beta chains in a later analysis were more clonally expanded and had lower generation probabilities. Linkage disequilibrium might explain the correlated functional status among segregating V segments, but an unknown experimental factor could not be excluded. The earlier analysis of 587 of the donors excluded some 15 rarely observed V segments, including chromosome 9 orphons, because counts were too low. While some public TCRs were present in many individuals, most TCR sequences turned up only very rarely across donors. When HLA alleles, especially DR and DQ, strongly co-occurred, TCR associations were difficult to assign to individual alleles. In vitro tests confirmed that a few of the cytomegalovirus-associated TCR beta chains recognize cytomegalovirus antigens. A later analysis found that TCR association rates varied across HLA loci, with DRB1 alleles showing the most associated TCRs and HLA-C alleles the fewest. In a later analysis, several top co-occurrence clusters were reported to appear linked to parvovirus B19, influenza, CMV and Epstein-Barr virus. For the cohort, immune exposure information was limited to CMV serostatus. In both the original and validation cohorts, the classifier was reported to diagnose cytomegalovirus status with high specificity and sensitivity. At a false discovery rate of 0.05, a later analysis linked around 15,000 TCR beta sequences to specific HLA alleles. The cohort was sequenced for TCR beta chains only, and without alpha or paired-chain data the features that could be detected were limited. In an earlier analysis of approximately 590 of the donors, most TCR beta V segments appeared in productive rearrangements about 87% or about 30% of the time, broadly matching IMGT annotations. It was suggested by the authors that the approach could potentially be generalized to other disease states and immunological phenotypes. The study gave a list of about 170 TCR beta chains associated with cytomegalovirus. The 87-base-pair reads could not distinguish some IMGT-functional V segments, including TRBV6-2 and TRBV6-3, so those segments were excluded. A further reported finding was that TCR beta sequences accurately predicted the HLA-A and HLA-B alleles for most subjects in the first cohort. A later genetic analysis reported fewer N-insertions in productive TCRs among donors in an Asian-associated ancestry cluster than the 666-donor mean. In a later analysis, most CMV-associated TCR beta chains were found to appear HLA-restricted, with HLA associations seemingly driven largely by CMV exposure. Because HLA typing was missing for some donors at each locus, association tests included only the typed subset. A cluster of highly shared sequence variants was judged likely to be a technical artifact of the sequencing pipeline. A later genetic analysis associated a missense DCLRE1C variant with V-gene and J-gene trimming of TCR beta chains, and an independent cohort replicated the association.

Library method: the immunoSEQ multiplex PCR assay. A mixture of 60 forward primers for TCR Vbeta segments and 13 reverse primers for TCR Jbeta segments was used in the multiplex PCR. Amplification of the CDR3 region of rearranged TCR beta genes was performed with a multiplex PCR assay on genomic DNA. Amplified TCR beta libraries were sequenced as 87-base-pair reads on the Illumina HiSeq System. For the original study's pipeline: A later analysis counted approximately 84 million unique TCR beta chains across the 650 to 800 repertoires, and some 11 million of these chains were shared by at least two donors. Raw reads were error-corrected and collapsed into unique sequences by a nearest-neighbor algorithm in which closely related sequences were merged to remove PCR and sequencing errors. To assign V, D and J gene segments, CDR3 sequences were aligned to IMGT reference sequences. For a sequence to be retained, a match of at least six nucleotides was required to both a V gene segment and a J gene segment. A rearrangement counted as productive if the CDR3 had no stop codons and remained in frame with V and J, and every other rearrangement counted as non-productive. CDR3 was defined according to IMGT convention as the region running from the second conserved V-encoded cysteine to the conserved J-encoded phenylalanine. The earlier analysis of about 590 of the donors excluded sequences that lacked an unambiguous match to a single V gene segment. In an earlier analysis of 587 of the donors, a V segment was called functional when productive rearrangements were above 56.7%, and segregating when the standard deviation between donors exceeded 5%. A statistical classification framework was built for diagnosing cytomegalovirus status from the catalog of TCR beta chain sequences. A later analysis assigned V and J genes by comparing TCR nucleotide sequences with IMGT/GENE-DB human TR gene sequences. A later analysis assigned CDR3 sequences and most-parsimonious VDJ recombination scenarios with the TCRdist pipeline. A later analysis defined each TCR beta chain by its CDR3 amino acid sequence plus V-gene family, and excluded reads lacking a unique V-gene family. As a way to deal with suspected cross-contamination and a sequencing artifact, a later analysis dropped more than 500 nucleotide sequences that were highly shared and had low generation probability. In a later analysis, a clonal expansion index was calculated for each public chain from normalized within-repertoire ranks of inferred template counts. A later analysis computed generation probabilities with a VDJ recombination model fitted to out-of-frame rearrangements, and checked the results against IGoR. Hypergeometric tests were used in a later analysis to score TCR-TCR, TCR-HLA and TCR-CMV co-occurrence, with a repertoire-size bias correction applied to the TCR pairs. To estimate false discovery rates, a later analysis permuted the HLA or CMV assignments 20 times. In a later analysis, co-occurring TCRs were grouped with DBSCAN, and TCRdist sequence similarity was added when clustering was performed within HLA-allele-positive subsets. Co-occurrence clustering excluded repertoires with fewer than 30,000 or more than 120,000 public chains, plus five with anomalous nucleotide sharing. TCRdb took this table from immuneACCESS and kept in-frame rearrangements with V and J called. Such tables lack part of the clones; where checked against another copy, unresolved V genes explain under half of the gap, and the rest is unexplained. V, J and clone size are taken as reported in that table, and D and trimming were inferred from the DNA itself. This sample holds roughly 200,000 clones; roughly four fifths were observed only once. The biggest ten clones account for under 2% of the sample.

This clone was seen just once. What this receptor recognizes is not known. No base quality values were provided; no much bigger clone lies one nucleotide off. The cohort comprised 550 to 700 healthy bone marrow donors. Cohort members were all nominally healthy when sampled, although unrecorded immune exposures were likely present. The donor was CMV seronegative and was included in the group of 352 seronegative cohort members. Each donor provided a peripheral blood sample, and peripheral blood mononuclear cells were used for TCR beta sequencing. The Qiagen DNeasy Blood Extraction Kit was used to extract genomic DNA from the blood cell samples. Including the terminal cysteine and phenylalanine, the CDR3 comprises 14 residues. Only the CDR3 part of the read is kept: 42 bases, read in frame from the first base. V is clipped by 5 bases and J by 7 bases, and the sequence between their germline boundaries is 14 bases long. CDR1 and CDR2 are read off the germline V gene (reference sequence) as MNHEY and SMNVEV.

The rearrangement combines TRBV27 with TRBJ1-4, with TRBD1 tentatively as D gene (5 bases match). Source material: PBMCs. The clonotype was recovered from a man between 25 and 39 years old in good health and CMV-seronegative. The CDR3 reads as follows: CASSPQGWSEKLFF. The nucleotide sequence reads as follows: TGTGCCAGCAGTCCTCAGGGTTGGAGTGAAAAACTGTTTTTT.